There are a few counts of the clone carrying this T cell receptor beta chain. The sample belongs to a study of T-cell reconstitution after alpha-beta-depleted transplantation in children. The CDR3 spans 13 residues. Germline V gene sequence: CDR1 SGHTA, CDR2 FQGNSA. V lost 6 bases to trimming and J lost 2 bases; unmatched junction nucleotides: 4. Construction of the TCRbeta library involved unique molecular identifiers. TCRdb analysed the PCR reads with MiXCR anew, one entry per CDR3 protein. This repertoire shows hundreds of thousands of distinct CDR3 sequences, under 15% found once; its top ten account for approximately 2.1%.

This specimen was PBMCs, mostly from graft donor cells, taken 360 days after TCRalphabeta/CD19-depleted stem cell transplant. The chain employs TRBV7-2 and TRBJ2-7; 7 bases are shared with TRBD1. The TCR sequence derives from a male patient younger than 18 who had a stem cell transplant for acute myeloid leukemia, so the T cells may come from the graft donor. The CDR3 loop reads CASRATGAYEQYF. In DNA, the CDR3 is TGTGCCAGCAGAGCCACAGGGGCCTACGAGCAGTACTTC.